A selection of T cell receptor beta chains follows, all from one sample in a study of PD-L1 blockade in urothelial cancer. Profiling relied on immunoSEQ multiplex PCR, and the TCRdb table lists in-frame clones only, not all of them. The sample has about 38,000 clones, over 80% seen once. The starting material was PBMCs, obtained around atezolizumab (anti-PD-L1) treatment. Source of these receptors: a man older than 75 with urothelial cancer. CDR3s include the opening cysteine and the closing phenylalanine or tryptophan. The order of the fields is CDR3 length, V gene, J gene, clone size, D gene, CDR3 DNA, CDR3 protein. D genes are given only for firm matches. Expanded clones get a size class; other rows say once, few or many, or leave the size out.

cdr3_length: 16
v_call: TRBV2
j_call: TRBJ2-7
clone_size: -
d_call: TRBD2
cdr3_nt: TGTGCCAGCAAAACACTAGCGGGAGGGCGGGCCTACGAGCAGTACTTC
cdr3_aa: CASKTLAGGRAYEQYF

cdr3_length: 17
v_call: TRBV5-1
j_call: TRBJ2-3
clone_size: once
d_call: TRBD2
cdr3_nt: TGCGCCAGCAGCTGGCCGCCAGCGGGAGGGGGCACAGATACGCAGTATTTT
cdr3_aa: CASSWPPAGGGTDTQYF

cdr3_length: 14
v_call: TRBV7-8
j_call: TRBJ2-7
clone_size: -
d_call: TRBD2
cdr3_nt: TGTGCCAGCAGCTTAGCGGGAGGGGACTACGAGCAGTACTTC
cdr3_aa: CASSLAGGDYEQYF

cdr3_length: 19
v_call: TRBV21-1
j_call: TRBJ2-4
clone_size: -
d_call: -
cdr3_nt: TGTGCCAGCAGCAAATGGGGCCCAAGATCGAAGCTAGCCAAAAACATTCAGTACTTC
cdr3_aa: CASSKWGPRSKLAKNIQYF

cdr3_length: 16
v_call: TRBV6-1
j_call: TRBJ2-7
clone_size: -
d_call: TRBD2
cdr3_nt: TGTGCCAGCAGTGAATATAGGGCGGGGGGGAACTACGAGCAGTACTTC
cdr3_aa: CASSEYRAGGNYEQYF

cdr3_length: 13
v_call: TRBV5-1
j_call: TRBJ2-3
clone_size: -
d_call: -
cdr3_nt: TGCGCCAGCACCCCCACTAGCACAGATACGCAGTATTTT
cdr3_aa: CASTPTSTDTQYF

cdr3_length: 13
v_call: TRBV5-4
j_call: TRBJ1-1
clone_size: -
d_call: -
cdr3_nt: TGTGCCAGCAGCTTGGGTGCGGCCACTGAAGCTTTCTTT
cdr3_aa: CASSLGAATEAFF

cdr3_length: 14
v_call: TRBV5-1
j_call: TRBJ2-7
clone_size: once
d_call: TRBD2
cdr3_nt: TGCGCCAGCAGCTTTAGCGGGGGGCCCTACGAGCAGTACTTC
cdr3_aa: CASSFSGGPYEQYF

cdr3_length: 14
v_call: TRBV28
j_call: TRBJ2-3
clone_size: once
d_call: -
cdr3_nt: TGTGCCAGCAGGACCGAGCGGGCCACAGATACGCAGTATTTT
cdr3_aa: CASRTERATDTQYF

cdr3_length: 15
v_call: TRBV6-1
j_call: TRBJ2-7
clone_size: once
d_call: -
cdr3_nt: TGTGCCAGCAGTTGGCAGCGGGTTGGCTCCTACGAGCAGTACTTC
cdr3_aa: CASSWQRVGSYEQYF

cdr3_length: 14
v_call: TRBV10-1
j_call: TRBJ2-7
clone_size: few
d_call: TRBD2
cdr3_nt: TGCGCCAGCAGTGTCAGGCGGGAGGCCAACGAGCAGTACTTC
cdr3_aa: CASSVRREANEQYF